These T cell receptor beta chains were read from a single sample in a study of shared clonotypes between healthy human individuals. Here immunoSEQ multiplex PCR was the method, and the copy in TCRdb shows in-frame clones only, minus some. The sample shows some 550,000 clones, 97% of them seen only once. Sequenced sample: naive CD4+ T cells sorted from blood. Every receptor here comes from a woman in her 30s in good health. CDR3s include the opening cysteine and the closing phenylalanine or tryptophan. Each record gives: clone size, J gene, D gene, V gene, CDR3 DNA, CDR3 protein. D genes are given only for firm matches. Expanded clones get a size class; other rows say once, few or many, or leave the size out.

clone size: NA; J gene: TRBJ2-1; D gene: NA; V gene: TRBV27; CDR3 DNA: TGTGCCAGCAGTTTATCGGCAACCATAGGGAGGTCCTACAATGAGCAGTTCTTC; CDR3 protein: CASSLSATIGRSYNEQFF
clone size: NA; J gene: TRBJ1-1; D gene: NA; V gene: TRBV18; CDR3 DNA: TGTGCCAGCTCACCTCCAGAGAACACTGAAGCTTTCTTT; CDR3 protein: CASSPPENTEAFF
clone size: once; J gene: TRBJ2-5; D gene: NA; V gene: TRBV18; CDR3 DNA: TGTGCCAGCTCACCACTTTCGTCGGGGGAAGAGACCCAGTACTTC; CDR3 protein: CASSPLSSGEETQYF
clone size: NA; J gene: TRBJ2-3; D gene: NA; V gene: TRBV14; CDR3 DNA: TGTGCCAGCAGCCGACAGGACGGGAGCACAGATACGCAGTATTTT; CDR3 protein: CASSRQDGSTDTQYF
clone size: NA; J gene: TRBJ2-7; D gene: TRBD1; V gene: TRBV28; CDR3 DNA: TGTGCCAGCAGTTTCCGGACAGGGATTAGTTACGAGCAGTACTTC; CDR3 protein: CASSFRTGISYEQYF
clone size: NA; J gene: TRBJ2-3; D gene: TRBD2; V gene: TRBV5-1; CDR3 DNA: TGCGCCAGCAGCTTGGTAGCGGGAGGCCCTCAAAGCACAGATACGCAGTATTTT; CDR3 protein: CASSLVAGGPQSTDTQYF
clone size: NA; J gene: TRBJ2-1; D gene: TRBD2; V gene: TRBV5-1; CDR3 DNA: TGCGCCAGCAGCTCAAGGACCGGGACTAGCGCTTTTAATGAGCAGTTCTTC; CDR3 protein: CASSSRTGTSAFNEQFF
clone size: NA; J gene: TRBJ2-6; D gene: NA; V gene: TRBV25-1; CDR3 DNA: TGTGCCAGCAGTGATGAGTTATCTGGGGCCAACGTCCTGACTTTC; CDR3 protein: CASSDELSGANVLTF
clone size: NA; J gene: TRBJ2-7; D gene: TRBD1; V gene: TRBV5-4; CDR3 DNA: TGTGCCAGCAGCCTACCAACAGGGGCGAGGAAATTCGAGCAGTACTTC; CDR3 protein: CASSLPTGARKFEQYF
clone size: NA; J gene: TRBJ2-7; D gene: NA; V gene: TRBV6-1; CDR3 DNA: TGTGCCAGCAGCGGGCCGACAGCCTCCTACGAGCAGTACTTC; CDR3 protein: CASSGPTASYEQYF
clone size: NA; J gene: TRBJ2-5; D gene: NA; V gene: TRBV5-1; CDR3 DNA: TGCGCCAGCAGATACGGGACTTTCCAAGAGACCCAGTACTTC; CDR3 protein: CASRYGTFQETQYF
clone size: NA; J gene: TRBJ1-5; D gene: NA; V gene: TRBV1; CDR3 DNA: TGCACCAGCAGCCAATGGAACAATAAGGATCAGCCCCAGCATTTT; CDR3 protein: CTSSQWNNKDQPQHF
clone size: NA; J gene: TRBJ1-4; D gene: NA; V gene: TRBV29-1; CDR3 DNA: TGCAGCGTCCAAAGGCGGGGGCAGAAAGGAAAACTGTTTTTT; CDR3 protein: CSVQRRGQKGKLFF
clone size: NA; J gene: TRBJ2-7; D gene: NA; V gene: TRBV28; CDR3 DNA: TGTGCCAGCAGTTTAATCCCATCCTACGAGCAGTACTTC; CDR3 protein: CASSLIPSYEQYF
clone size: NA; J gene: TRBJ2-1; D gene: NA; V gene: TRBV9; CDR3 DNA: TGTGCCAGCAGCGCAGCAGGTAGCTCCTACAATGAGCAGTTCTTC; CDR3 protein: CASSAAGSSYNEQFF
clone size: NA; J gene: TRBJ2-3; D gene: NA; V gene: TRBV10-1; CDR3 DNA: TGCGCCAGCAGAAGGGGGTCAGGGACGGAAGATACGCAGTATTTT; CDR3 protein: CASRRGSGTEDTQYF